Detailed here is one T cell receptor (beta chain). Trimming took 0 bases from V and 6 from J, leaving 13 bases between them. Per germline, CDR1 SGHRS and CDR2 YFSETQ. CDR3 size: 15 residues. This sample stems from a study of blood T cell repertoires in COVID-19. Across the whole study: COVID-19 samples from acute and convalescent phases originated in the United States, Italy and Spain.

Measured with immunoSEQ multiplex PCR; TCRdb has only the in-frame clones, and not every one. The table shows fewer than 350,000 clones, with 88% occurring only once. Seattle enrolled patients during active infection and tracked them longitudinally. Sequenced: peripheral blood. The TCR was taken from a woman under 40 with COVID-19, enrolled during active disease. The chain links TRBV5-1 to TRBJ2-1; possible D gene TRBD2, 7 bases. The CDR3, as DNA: TGCGCCAGCAGCTTGGATGGGGGGGCTATCAATGAGCAGTTCTTC. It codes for CASSLDGGAINEQFF.